These 16 T cell receptor beta chains originate from one sample sequenced in a study of radiation and T cells in renal cell carcinoma. Sequenced by immunoSEQ multiplex PCR; TCRdb stores in-frame clones only, minus some. The table includes 130,000 or so clones, 83% detected once. Indicated time point: baseline pretreatment blood. Treatment noted: 15 Gy SBRT to primary tumor, nephrectomy 4 weeks later. Sequencing used blood, obtained from a patient whose treatment included radiotherapy and nephrectomy. The receptors here all came from a woman aged 45-59 years with renal cell carcinoma.

The chain combines TRBV10-3 with TRBJ2-1; 7 positions match TRBD2. The germline V gene encodes CDR1 ENHRY and CDR2 SYGVKD. The CDR3 runs 13 residues. V shed 8 bases, J shed 9 bases, and the junction held 10 bases outside the gene matches. The CDR3 is CAIAGVHQGEQFF. In DNA, the CDR3 is TGTGCCATCGCGGGGGTACACCAGGGTGAGCAGTTCTTC.

V usage is TRBV4-1 and J usage is TRBJ2-1, with D perhaps assigned TRBD1 or TRBD2 (5 bases each). V was shortened by 0 bases and J by 3 bases, with 12 bases between the two germline ends. Germline values: CDR1 MGHRA, CDR2 YSYEKL. This CDR3 is 16 amino acids long. CDR3 coding DNA: TGCGCCAGCAGCCAAGAGGGGGTGCCGGGCTACAATGAGCAGTTCTTC. Translating it yields CASSQEGVPGYNEQFF.

The V call is TRBV11-3, the J call TRBJ2-7, with TRBD1 identical over 8 bases. CDR1 is SGHNT, CDR2 YENEEA, per germline. J gave up 5 bases and V 5 bases, and 8 bases lay outside the gene matches. CDR3 length: 14 residues. This CDR3 is CASSPGQGADEQYF. CDR3 bases: TGTGCCAGCAGCCCAGGCCAGGGGGCAGACGAGCAGTACTTC.

The chain links TRBV7-2 to TRBJ2-7, with 8 bases aligning to TRBD1. CDR1 is SGHTA, CDR2 FQGNSA, per germline. With 5 bases clipped from V and 3 bases from J, the junction kept 0 bases outside the gene matches. The CDR3 consists of 12 residues. The CDR3 sequence is CASSGQGYEQYF. For the CDR3, the DNA is TGTGCCAGCAGCGGACAGGGCTACGAGCAGTACTTC.

The chain employs TRBV7-2 and TRBJ2-5; D is possibly TRBD1 (6 bases). The CDR3 consists of 15 residues. The germline V gene encodes CDR1 SGHTA and CDR2 FQGNSA. The V end lost 1 base, the J end lost 2 bases, and 11 bases lay between the germline ends. CDR3 amino acids: CASSLVGDTQETQYF. DNA for the CDR3: TGTGCCAGCAGCTTAGTAGGGGACACGCAAGAGACCCAGTACTTC.

V and J are TRBV2 and TRBJ2-7; 8 bases match TRBD1. The CDR3 is made up of 17 amino acids. J lost 1 base, V lost 1 base, and 9 bases had no gene match. Germline V lookup: CDR1 SNHLY, CDR2 FYNNEI. The CDR3: CASSEDRTGGESYEQYF. The CDR3 DNA reads as TGTGCCAGCAGTGAAGATCGAACAGGGGGAGAATCCTACGAGCAGTACTTC.

Here the CDR3 reads CASSMPGVGGYTF. The CDR3 coding sequence is TGTGCCAGCAGTATGCCAGGGGTAGGCGGCTACACCTTC. This rearrangement joins TRBV6-6 to TRBJ1-2; perhaps TRBD1 as D (6 bases). The length of the CDR3 is 13 residues. CDR1 and CDR2 from the germline V gene are MNHNY and SVGAGI (reference sequence). V lost 5 bases and J lost 8, with 15 bases in between.

V and J are TRBV27 and TRBJ1-1, with no clear D. The germline V gene encodes CDR1 MNHEY and CDR2 SMNVEV (reference sequence). V was cut by 6 bases and J by 5 bases, with 16 bases left in between. This CDR3 is 14 amino acids long. The CDR3 is CASRRAGVETEAFF. The CDR3 nucleotides are TGTGCCAGCAGGAGGGCGGGAGTGGAAACTGAAGCTTTCTTT.

V usage is TRBV7-8 and J usage is TRBJ1-4; perhaps TRBD1 as D (6 bases). V lost 1 base and J 7 bases, leaving 16 bases between the germline ends. This CDR3 spans 16 amino acids. Looked up from germline, CDR1 is SGHVS and CDR2 is FQNEAQ. CDR3 DNA: TGTGCCAGCAGCTTAGGAAGGGGGATCGTCGCTGAAAAACTGTTTTTT. It encodes CASSLGRGIVAEKLFF.

The count of this clone is one. The CDR3 region has the DNA TGTGCCAGCAGCTCAGGACAGGGAAGCACTGAAGCTTTCTTT. This encodes CASSSGQGSTEAFF. The chain joins TRBV11-3 to TRBJ1-1, with TRBD1 matching over 8 bases. The germline V gene has CDR1 SGHNT and CDR2 YENEEA. V gave up 4 bases and J gave up 4 bases; unmatched junction bases: 5. This CDR3 contains 14 residues.

The chain recombines TRBV18 with TRBJ1-5; D remains ambiguous. In germline, CDR1 is KGHSH, CDR2 LQKENI. V was pared by 3 bases and J by 1 base, with 10 bases between. CDR3 size: 15 residues. The CDR3 is CASSPQGNSNQPQHF. The CDR3 DNA reads TGTGCCAGCTCACCCCAAGGGAACAGCAATCAGCCCCAGCATTTT.

V and J are TRBV10-3 and TRBJ2-7; D ambiguous. Germline CDR1 ENHRY, CDR2 SYGVKD. This CDR3 region has 13 residues. Trimming removed 9 bases at V and 0 bases at J, with 12 bases between. CDR3 nucleotide sequence: TGTGCCATTTTAAGCGAGAGCTCCTACGAGCAGTACTTC. Its translation is CAILSESSYEQYF.

The gene calls are TRBV18 and TRBJ1-4; D perhaps matches TRBD1 (6 bases). From germline, CDR1 is KGHSH and CDR2 LQKENI. There are 16 residues in the CDR3. The V end was cut by 6 bases, the J end by 8 bases, with 22 bases between. CDR3 sequence: CASSHPLGGAEEKLFF. The CDR3 DNA follows: TGTGCCAGCTCCCACCCCTTGGGGGGGGCGGAGGAAAAACTGTTTTTT.

The genes are TRBV5-4 and TRBJ2-7; the match to TRBD1 covers 9 bases. The CDR3 extends over 15 amino acids. V lost 4 bases and J lost 5; bases outside the gene matches: 10. The germline gives CDR1 SGHNT, CDR2 YYREEE (reference sequence). CDR3 DNA: TGTGCCAGCAGCCGCGACCGGGACAGGGCCAACGAGCAGTACTTC. This gives the protein CASSRDRDRANEQYF.

The V gene is TRBV13, the J gene TRBJ1-6, with D perhaps TRBD1 (5 bases). With 3 bases removed from V and 5 bases from J, the gap between germline ends came to 8 bases. CDR3 length equals 14 residues. CDR1 PRHDT and CDR2 FYEKMQ come from the germline V gene (reference sequence). The CDR3: CASSFRGHNSPLHF. The CDR3, as DNA: TGTGCCAGCAGCTTCCGGGGCCATAATTCACCCCTCCACTTT.

This clone was counted between two and nine times. The rearrangement joins TRBV9 to TRBJ2-5; D is unclear. Germline V gives CDR1 SGDLS, CDR2 YYNGEE. The CDR3 has 13 amino acids. V was cut by 0 bases and J by 5 bases, with 8 bases left in between. CDR3 loop: CASSVEMGETQYF. CDR3 DNA: TGTGCCAGCAGCGTAGAGATGGGGGAGACCCAGTACTTC.